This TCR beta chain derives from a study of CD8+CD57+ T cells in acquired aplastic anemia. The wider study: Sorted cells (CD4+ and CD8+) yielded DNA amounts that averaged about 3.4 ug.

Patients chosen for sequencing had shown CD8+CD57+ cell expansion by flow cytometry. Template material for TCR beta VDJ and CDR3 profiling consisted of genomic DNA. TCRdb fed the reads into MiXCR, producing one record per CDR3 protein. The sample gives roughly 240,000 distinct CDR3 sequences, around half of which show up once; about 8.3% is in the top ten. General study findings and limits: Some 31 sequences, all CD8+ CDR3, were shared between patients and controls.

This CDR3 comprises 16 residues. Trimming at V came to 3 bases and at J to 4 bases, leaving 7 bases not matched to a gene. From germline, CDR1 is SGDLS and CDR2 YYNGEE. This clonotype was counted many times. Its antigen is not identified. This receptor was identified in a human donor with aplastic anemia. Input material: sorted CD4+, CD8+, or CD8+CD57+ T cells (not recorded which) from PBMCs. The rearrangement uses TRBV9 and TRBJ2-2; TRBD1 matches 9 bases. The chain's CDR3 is CASSEGGQGGTGELFF. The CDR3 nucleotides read TGTGCCAGCAGCGAGGGGGGACAGGGAGGCACCGGGGAGCTGTTTTTT.